The rows below give T cell receptor beta chains drawn from one sample of a study of spatial heterogeneity in lung cancer. In TCRdb, the 5' RACE reads were re-called with MiXCR into one record per CDR3 protein. The data contain several thousand distinct CDR3 sequences, less than 15% of them singletons. Material: lung tumor tissue, obtained at surgery. The source is a male donor with early-stage non-small cell lung cancer. Each CDR3 is given with its conserved first and last residue. D genes are given only for firm matches. Not all rows give a size; the values are once, few, many and, for expanded clones, a class.

>TRBJ2-3|NA|TRBV29-1|medium-sized
TGCAGCGTTGTCTGGGGCAGGGCTACAGATACGCAGTATTTT
CSVVWGRATDTQYF
>TRBJ1-6|TRBD1|TRBV6-5|medium-sized
TGTGCCAGCAGTAGCAGGACAGGGCGATCACCCCTCCACTTT
CASSSRTGRSPLHF
>TRBJ2-1|NA|TRBV19|few
TGTGCCAGTAGTATAGATGAGCCAGCCTACAATGAGCAGTTCTTC
CASSIDEPAYNEQFF
>TRBJ2-5|TRBD1|TRBV29-1|NA
TGCAGCGTACCCCGGGACAGGGGAAGAAGCGAGACCCAGTACTTC
CSVPRDRGRSETQYF
>TRBJ2-3|NA|TRBV20-1|NA
TGCAGTGCTAGCGGAGGCACAGATACGCAGTATTTT
CSASGGTDTQYF
>TRBJ2-1|TRBD2|TRBV5-1|many
TGCGCCAGCAGCTTGGGGACACTAGCGGGAGAATACAATGAGCAGTTCTTC
CASSLGTLAGEYNEQFF
>TRBJ1-1|NA|TRBV5-1|many
TGCGCCAGCAGCCGAGACCGGGGGGACACTGAAGCTTTCTTT
CASSRDRGDTEAFF
>TRBJ2-1|NA|TRBV20-1|few
TGCAGTGCCAGCCGACCCGCGGCTTTTGACAATGAGCAGTTCTTC
CSASRPAAFDNEQFF
>TRBJ2-5|TRBD2|TRBV18|many
TGTGCCAGCTCCCCACTCCCGACTAGCGCAGAGACCCAGTACTTC
CASSPLPTSAETQYF
>TRBJ2-3|NA|TRBV3-1|many
TGTGCCAGCAGCCAAGAGGCCCCGGATACGCAGTATTTT
CASSQEAPDTQYF
>TRBJ1-1|NA|TRBV5-1|NA
TGCGCCAGCAGCCTTAGGGGATCAACTGAAGCTTTCTTT
CASSLRGSTEAFF